This T cell receptor beta chain came from a study of metastatic and nonmetastatic thyroid tumors. Study-level background: Where malignant and benign thyroid patients were concerned, repertoires were compared across blood and tumor or nodule tissue.

Study outcomes and limitations: Malignant thyroid tumors reportedly had TCR beta diversity that was significantly higher than in benign nodules, in blood and tumor.

In the original workflow: The study's classifier, a distant-metastasis tool for papillary thyroid cancer, was built using CDR3 differences across clinicopathological groups. TCRdb used MiXCR to call clones anew from the PCR reads. None of the V and J calls come from the authors' own analysis; TCRdb made them. The table has tens of thousands of clones, about 30% seen once. This clone showed up just a few times. Antigen specificity is unknown. V gave up 0 bases and J gave up 0 bases, with 12 bases separating them. This CDR3 region has 17 residues. Looked up from germline, CDR1 is MNHEY and CDR2 is SVGAGI. Prior to thyroid surgery, none of the patients had received any treatment.

This TCR was recovered from a male donor with papillary thyroid cancer or a benign thyroid nodule (not recorded which). Some clones in this sample may be carry-over from other donors' samples. The sample comprised blood. This chain joins TRBV6-5 and TRBJ2-1; D possibly corresponds to TRBD1 (5 bases). In DNA, the CDR3 is TGTGCCAGCAGTTACTCAAGGGGTCCCAGCTCCTACAATGAGCAGTTCTTC. It codes for CASSYSRGPSSYNEQFF.